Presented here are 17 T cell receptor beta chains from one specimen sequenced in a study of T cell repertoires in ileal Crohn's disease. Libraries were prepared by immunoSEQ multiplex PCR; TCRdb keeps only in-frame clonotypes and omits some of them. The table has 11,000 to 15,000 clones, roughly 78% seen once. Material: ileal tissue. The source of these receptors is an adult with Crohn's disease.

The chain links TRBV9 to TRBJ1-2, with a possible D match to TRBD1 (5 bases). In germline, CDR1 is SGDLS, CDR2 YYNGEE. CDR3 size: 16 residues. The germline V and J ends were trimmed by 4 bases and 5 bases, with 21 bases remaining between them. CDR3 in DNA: TGTGCCAGCAGCCCAGAACAGGAAATGACTCCTTATGGCTACACCTTC. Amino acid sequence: CASSPEQEMTPYGYTF.

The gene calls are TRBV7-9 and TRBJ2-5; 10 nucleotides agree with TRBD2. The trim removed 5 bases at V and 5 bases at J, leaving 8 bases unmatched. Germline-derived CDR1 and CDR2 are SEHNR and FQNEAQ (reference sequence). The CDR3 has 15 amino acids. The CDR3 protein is CASSLTGLAEETQYF. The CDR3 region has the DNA TGTGCCAGCAGCCTTACCGGACTAGCGGAGGAGACCCAGTACTTC.

The CDR3 sequence is CASSQGRGGEKTQYF. For the CDR3, the DNA is TGCGCCAGCAGCCAAGGACGTGGCGGGGAGAAGACCCAGTACTTC. This sequence joins TRBV4-1 and TRBJ2-5; D may be TRBD2 (6 bases). The CDR3 spans 15 residues. Per the germline V gene, CDR1 is MGHRA and CDR2 is YSYEKL. V gave up 1 base and J gave up 6 bases, with 15 bases separating them.

DNA for the CDR3: TGTGCCAGCAGCTACCCTAGCGGGAGATGGGACAATGAGCAGTTCTTC. It specifies CASSYPSGRWDNEQFF. The chain is built from TRBV13 and TRBJ2-1, with 10 bases fitting TRBD2. CDR1 is PRHDT and CDR2 is FYEKMQ in the germline V gene (reference sequence). Trimming took 4 bases from V and 5 from J; bases not matched to a gene: 8. The CDR3 covers 16 residues.

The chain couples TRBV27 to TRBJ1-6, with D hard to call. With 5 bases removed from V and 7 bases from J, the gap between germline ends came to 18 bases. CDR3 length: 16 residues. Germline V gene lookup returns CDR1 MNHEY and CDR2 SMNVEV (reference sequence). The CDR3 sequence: CASSPRTGVGNSPLHF. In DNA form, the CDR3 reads TGTGCCAGCAGTCCTAGGACTGGGGTGGGGAATTCACCCCTCCACTTT.

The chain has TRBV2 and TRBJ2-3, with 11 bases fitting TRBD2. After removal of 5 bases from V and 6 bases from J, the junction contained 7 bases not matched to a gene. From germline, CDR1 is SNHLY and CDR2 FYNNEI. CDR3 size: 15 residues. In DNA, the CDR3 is TGTGCCAGCAGTCCGTATTTAGCGGGAGGGGATACGCAGTATTTT. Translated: CASSPYLAGGDTQYF.

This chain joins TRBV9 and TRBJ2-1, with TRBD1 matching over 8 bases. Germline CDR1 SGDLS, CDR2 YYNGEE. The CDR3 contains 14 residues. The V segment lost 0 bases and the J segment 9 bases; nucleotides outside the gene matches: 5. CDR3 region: CASSVGQGRGEQFF. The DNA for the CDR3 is TGTGCCAGCAGCGTAGGACAGGGGCGAGGTGAGCAGTTCTTC.

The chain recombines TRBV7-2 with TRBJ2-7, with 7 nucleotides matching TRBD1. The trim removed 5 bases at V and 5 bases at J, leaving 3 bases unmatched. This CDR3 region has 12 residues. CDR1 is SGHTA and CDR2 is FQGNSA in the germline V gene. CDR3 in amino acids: CASSPTGNEQYF. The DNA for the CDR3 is TGTGCCAGCAGCCCGACAGGGAACGAGCAGTACTTC. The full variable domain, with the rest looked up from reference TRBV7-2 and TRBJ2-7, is GAGVSQSPSNKVTEKGKDVELRCDPISGHTALYWYRQSLGQGLEFLIYFQGNSAPDKSGLPSDRFSAERTGGSVSTLTIQRTQQEDSAVYLCASSPTGNEQYFGPGTRLTVT.

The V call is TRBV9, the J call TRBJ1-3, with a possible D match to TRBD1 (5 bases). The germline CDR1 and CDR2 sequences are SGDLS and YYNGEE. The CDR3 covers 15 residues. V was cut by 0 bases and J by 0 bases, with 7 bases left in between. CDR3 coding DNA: TGTGCCAGCAGCGTAGGAGACAGCTCTGGAAACACCATATATTTT. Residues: CASSVGDSSGNTIYF.

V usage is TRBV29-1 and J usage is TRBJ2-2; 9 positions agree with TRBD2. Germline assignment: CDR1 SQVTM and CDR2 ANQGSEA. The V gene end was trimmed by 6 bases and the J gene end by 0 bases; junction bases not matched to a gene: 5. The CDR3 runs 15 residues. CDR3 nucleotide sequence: TGCAGCGTGGAAAGCGGGAGGTCGAACACCGGGGAGCTGTTTTTT. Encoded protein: CSVESGRSNTGELFF.

CDR3 sequence: CASSFREVGNSPLHF. DNA for the CDR3: TGCGCCAGCAGCTTCAGGGAAGTCGGAAATTCACCCCTCCACTTT. The chain links TRBV5-1 to TRBJ1-6, with D possibly matching TRBD1 (5 bases). CDR1 is SGHRS, CDR2 YFSETQ, per germline. CDR3 length: 15 amino acids. The V end lost 2 bases, the J end lost 7 bases, and 13 bases lay between the germline ends.

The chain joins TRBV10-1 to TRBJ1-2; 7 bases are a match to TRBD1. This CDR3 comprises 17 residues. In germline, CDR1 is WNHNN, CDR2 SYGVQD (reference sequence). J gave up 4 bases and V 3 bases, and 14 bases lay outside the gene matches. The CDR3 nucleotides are TGCGCCAGCAGTGACCCGACAGGGCCCCCACTCGGCTATGGCTACACCTTC. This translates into CASSDPTGPPLGYGYTF.

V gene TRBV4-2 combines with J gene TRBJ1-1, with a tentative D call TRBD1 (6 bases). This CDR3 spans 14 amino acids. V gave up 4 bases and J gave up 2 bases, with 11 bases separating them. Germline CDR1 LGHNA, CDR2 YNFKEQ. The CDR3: CASSLKQGNTEAFF. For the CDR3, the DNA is TGTGCCAGCAGCCTTAAACAGGGTAACACTGAAGCTTTCTTT.

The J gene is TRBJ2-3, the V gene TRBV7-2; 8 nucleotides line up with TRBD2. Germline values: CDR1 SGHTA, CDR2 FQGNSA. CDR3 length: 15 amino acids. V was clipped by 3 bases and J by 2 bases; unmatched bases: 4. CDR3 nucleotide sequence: TGTGCCAGCAGCTTGGGGCGGGGGGACACAGATACGCAGTATTTT. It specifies CASSLGRGDTDTQYF.

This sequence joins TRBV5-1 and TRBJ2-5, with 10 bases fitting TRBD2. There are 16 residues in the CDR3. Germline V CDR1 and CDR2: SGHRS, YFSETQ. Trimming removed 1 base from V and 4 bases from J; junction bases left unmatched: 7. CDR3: CASSLNPSGGAETQYF. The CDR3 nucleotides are TGCGCCAGCAGCTTGAATCCCAGCGGGGGGGCAGAGACCCAGTACTTC.

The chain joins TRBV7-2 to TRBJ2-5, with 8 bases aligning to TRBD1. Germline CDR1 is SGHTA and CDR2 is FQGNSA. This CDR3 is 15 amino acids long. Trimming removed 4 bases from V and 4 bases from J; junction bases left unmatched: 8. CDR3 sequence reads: CASSSWTGMGETQYF. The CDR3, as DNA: TGTGCCAGCAGCTCCTGGACAGGGATGGGAGAGACCCAGTACTTC.

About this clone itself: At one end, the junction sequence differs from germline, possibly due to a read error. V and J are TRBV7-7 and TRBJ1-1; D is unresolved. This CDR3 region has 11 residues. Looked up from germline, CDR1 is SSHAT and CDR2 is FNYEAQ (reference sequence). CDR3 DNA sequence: TGTGCTAGCAGCTTCAGCGGCGCAGCTTTCTTT. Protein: CASSFSGAAFF.